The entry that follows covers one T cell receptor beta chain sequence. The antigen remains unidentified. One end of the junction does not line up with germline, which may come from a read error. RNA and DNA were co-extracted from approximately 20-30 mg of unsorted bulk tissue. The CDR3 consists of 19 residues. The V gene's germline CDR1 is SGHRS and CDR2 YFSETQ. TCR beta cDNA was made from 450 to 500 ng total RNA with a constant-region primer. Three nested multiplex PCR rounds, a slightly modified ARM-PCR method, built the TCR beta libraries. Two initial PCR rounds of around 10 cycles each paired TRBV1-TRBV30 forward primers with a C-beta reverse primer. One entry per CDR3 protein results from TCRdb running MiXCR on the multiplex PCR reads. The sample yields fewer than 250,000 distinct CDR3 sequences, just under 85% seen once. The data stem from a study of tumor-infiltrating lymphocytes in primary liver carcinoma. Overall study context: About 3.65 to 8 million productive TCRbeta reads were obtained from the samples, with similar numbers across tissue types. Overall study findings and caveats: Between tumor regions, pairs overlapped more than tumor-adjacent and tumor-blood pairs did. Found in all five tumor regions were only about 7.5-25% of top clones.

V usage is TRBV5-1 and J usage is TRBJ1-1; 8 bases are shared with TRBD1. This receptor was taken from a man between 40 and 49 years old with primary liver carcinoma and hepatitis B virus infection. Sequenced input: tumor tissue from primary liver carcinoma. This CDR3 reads CASSFGTGISKAWNIEAFF. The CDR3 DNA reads TGCGCCAGCAGCTTCGGGACAGGCATCTCAAAGGCATGGAACATTGAAGCTTTCTTT.